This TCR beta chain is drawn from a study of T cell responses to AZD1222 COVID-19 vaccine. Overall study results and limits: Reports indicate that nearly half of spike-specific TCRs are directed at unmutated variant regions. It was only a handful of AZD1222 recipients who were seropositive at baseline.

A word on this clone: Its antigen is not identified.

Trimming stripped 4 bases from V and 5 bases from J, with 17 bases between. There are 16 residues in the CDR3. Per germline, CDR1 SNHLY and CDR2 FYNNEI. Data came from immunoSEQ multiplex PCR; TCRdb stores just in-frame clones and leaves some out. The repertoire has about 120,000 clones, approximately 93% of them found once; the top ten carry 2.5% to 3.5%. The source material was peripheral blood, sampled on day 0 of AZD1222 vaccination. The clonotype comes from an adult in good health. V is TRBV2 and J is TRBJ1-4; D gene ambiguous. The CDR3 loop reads CASSASLASPNEKLFF. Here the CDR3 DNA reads TGTGCCAGCAGTGCCTCCCTGGCATCGCCAAATGAAAAACTGTTTTTT.